A selection of T cell receptor beta chains follows, all from one sample in a study of early T cells in non-severe SARS-CoV-2 infection. Using its own MiXCR run on the 5' RACE reads, TCRdb lists one record per CDR3 protein. The sample holds around 58,000 distinct CDR3 sequences; 7.7% are singletons and the top ten take over 9.5%. Sequenced here: whole blood, sampled at baseline. These receptors were taken from an adult who was a healthcare worker with PCR-confirmed SARS-CoV-2 infection or an uninfected control (not recorded which). CDR3s include the opening cysteine and the closing phenylalanine or tryptophan. D genes are given only for firm matches. Some rows mark clone size as missing; the rest say once, few, many or name a class of expanded clone.

TRBD2 | TRBJ2-1 | TRBV7-6 | few | TGTGCCAGCAGCTTGAAGTCCGGGGGGTACAATGAGCAGTTCTTC | CASSLKSGGYNEQFF
. | TRBJ1-6 | TRBV2 | few | TGTGCCAGCAGTGACAGTACCATTAAGAGTTCACCCCTCCACTTT | CASSDSTIKSSPLHF
. | TRBJ2-3 | TRBV5-6 | . | TGTGCCAGCAGCTTGGAAGTGGAGAAGTATTTT | CASSLEVEKYF
TRBD1 | TRBJ2-5 | TRBV20-1 | many | TGCAGTGCTAGACCGGACAGGGGGTTTGGAGAGACCCAGTACTTC | CSARPDRGFGETQYF
TRBD2 | TRBJ2-3 | TRBV7-2 | many | TGTGCCAGCAGGCGACTAGCGGGAGTAGATACGCAGTATTTT | CASRRLAGVDTQYF
TRBD2 | TRBJ2-7 | TRBV7-6 | . | TGTGCCAGCAGCTTTAGCGGGACGACCTACGAGCAGTACTTC | CASSFSGTTYEQYF
TRBD2 | TRBJ2-7 | TRBV28 | few | TGTGCCAGCAGACCCTGGGCTAGCGGGGGGAGCTCCTACGAGCAGTACTTC | CASRPWASGGSSYEQYF
. | TRBJ2-1 | TRBV30 | many | TGTGCCTGGAGTGGACCTACAAATGAGCAGTTCTTC | CAWSGPTNEQFF
. | TRBJ2-3 | TRBV20-1 | many | TGCAGTGCTAAGGACTCGCTGGGGGATACGCAGTATTTT | CSAKDSLGDTQYF
. | TRBJ1-5 | TRBV7-9 | few | TGTGCCAGCAGCCCAGGGCGGAATCAGCCCCAGCATTTT | CASSPGRNQPQHF
. | TRBJ1-2 | TRBV7-9 | many | TGTGCCAGCAGCTTAAGGGTGACGCAGGCACTAGCTAACTATGGCTACACCTTC | CASSLRVTQALANYGYTF
TRBD2 | TRBJ2-7 | TRBV6-2/TRBV6-3 | . | TGTGCCAGCAGTTACCATACTAGCGGAGGCGGGGAGCAGTACTTC | CASSYHTSGGGEQYF
TRBD1 | TRBJ1-2 | TRBV6-5 | . | TGTGCCAGCAGGCGCCGGGACAGGGGGCATGGCTACACCTTC | CASRRRDRGHGYTF
TRBD2 | TRBJ2-3 | TRBV7-8 | many | TGTGCCAGCAGCTCCGTAGCGGGAGGGACAGATACGCAGTATTTT | CASSSVAGGTDTQYF
. | TRBJ2-5 | TRBV6-5 | many | TGTGCCAGCAGTTACTCTGCTAGTCTGGAGACCCAGTACTTC | CASSYSASLETQYF
TRBD2 | TRBJ2-2 | TRBV28 | . | TGTGCCAGCAGGCCGCCGGGACTAGCGGGAGGGCTGTTTTTT | CASRPPGLAGGLFF
. | TRBJ2-3 | TRBV6-5 | few | TGTGCCAGCAAGGGAGTAGGCACAGATACGCAGTATTTT | CASKGVGTDTQYF
TRBD1 | TRBJ2-1 | TRBV20-1 | many | TGCAGTGCAAGAGAAGGGACAGGAACGGGAAATGAGCAGTTCTTC | CSAREGTGTGNEQFF
. | TRBJ2-1 | TRBV2 | many | TGTGCCAGCAAGGGTCTTTGGATCTCCTACAATGAGCAGTTCTTC | CASKGLWISYNEQFF
. | TRBJ2-5 | TRBV27 | . | TGTGCCAGCAGTTTAACCCAACCGGGATTCGGGGAGACCCAGTACTTC | CASSLTQPGFGETQYF